This T cell receptor beta chain was profiled in a study of blood T cell repertoires in COVID-19. The protocol was immunoSEQ multiplex PCR, while the TCRdb copy is restricted to in-frame clones and leaves out a portion. This sample yields 80,000 to 130,000 clones, of which about 89% are seen a single time; roughly 0.97% belongs to the top ten. The receptor was isolated from a man between 60 and 70 years old with acute or convalescent COVID-19. The sample taken for sequencing was peripheral blood.

The CDR3 sequence: CASSSGTHGAYEQYF. Written as DNA, the CDR3 is TGTGCCAGCAGCTCCGGGACTCATGGGGCCTACGAGCAGTACTTC. The chain is built from TRBV6-5 and TRBJ2-7; D might be TRBD2 (6 bases). V lost 6 bases to trimming and J lost 2 bases, with 17 bases between them. CDR3 length: 15 amino acids. CDR1 and CDR2 (germline): MNHEY, SVGAGI.